This TCR beta chain was identified during a study of blood T cell repertoires in COVID-19. Assay: immunoSEQ multiplex PCR; the TCRdb copy retains only in-frame clones and omits some. The sample yields tens of thousands of clones, roughly 89% seen once. Germline values: CDR1 SNHLY, CDR2 FYNNEI. The CDR3 extends over 13 amino acids. Trimming stripped 5 bases from V and 2 bases from J, with 9 bases between. Sequencing input: peripheral blood. The V call is TRBV2, the J call TRBJ1-1; tentatively, D is TRBD1 (6 bases). This receptor was identified in a human donor in a cohort sampled during active COVID-19. CDR3: CASSMTGNTEAFF. The CDR3 nucleotides read TGTGCCAGCAGTATGACAGGCAACACTGAAGCTTTCTTT.